This TCR beta chain derives from a study of shared clonotypes between healthy human individuals. Study summary: Per-donor plates numbered three CD4 naive, three CD4 memory, two CD8 naive and one CD8 memory.

TCRdb's table, derived via immunoSEQ multiplex PCR, lists solely in-frame clones and lacks some. In the table there are approximately 2.4 million clones, roughly 95% of which are singletons. Concerning this clone itself: Antigen unknown.

V was clipped by 1 base and J by 3 bases, with 13 bases between them. This CDR3 contains 15 residues. Germline V gene data show CDR1 as SGHTA and CDR2 as FQGNSA. Study results and limitations: Relative to their counterparts shared across all four donors, non-shared clonotypes exhibited diminished generation probabilities. It was expected that sequencing depth would affect clonotype sharing among donors.

Sequencing was carried out using naive CD4+ T cells sorted from blood. Subset: CD45RA+ positively selected. This receptor was identified in a man between 18 and 35 years old in good health. The chain combines TRBV7-2 with TRBJ2-7; possibly TRBD1 for D (6 bases). CDR3 sequence: CASSLEWGQLYEQYF. CDR3 nucleotides: TGTGCCAGCAGCTTAGAGTGGGGACAACTCTACGAGCAGTACTTC.